Here is one T cell receptor beta chain with its context. Antigen: not known. Trimming at V came to 5 bases and at J to 2 bases, leaving 4 bases not matched to a gene. This CDR3 has 15 residues. CDR1 and CDR2 from the germline V gene are LNHDA and SQIVND (reference sequence). This entry belongs to a study of cytomegalovirus exposure and HLA in healthy donors. The study, taken as a whole, reports: In vitro work confirmed that a few CMV-associated chains recognize CMV antigens. Listed as cytomegalovirus-associated were 150 to 200 TCR beta chains. Association of about 17,000 TCR beta sequences with HLA alleles was found at 0.05 false discovery rate in a later analysis.

The PCR contained 60 Vbeta and 13 Jbeta primers. Only in-frame clones appear in the TCRdb table, and some are missing; sequencing was by immunoSEQ multiplex PCR. The sample includes around 70,000 clones. The source is a female donor in good health and CMV-seropositive. Specimen: PBMCs. The chain couples TRBV19 to TRBJ2-1, with 9 positions matching TRBD2. As DNA, the CDR3 is TGTGCCAGTAGTCTTAAGCGGGAGGCCTACAATGAGCAGTTCTTC. Translation: CASSLKREAYNEQFF.